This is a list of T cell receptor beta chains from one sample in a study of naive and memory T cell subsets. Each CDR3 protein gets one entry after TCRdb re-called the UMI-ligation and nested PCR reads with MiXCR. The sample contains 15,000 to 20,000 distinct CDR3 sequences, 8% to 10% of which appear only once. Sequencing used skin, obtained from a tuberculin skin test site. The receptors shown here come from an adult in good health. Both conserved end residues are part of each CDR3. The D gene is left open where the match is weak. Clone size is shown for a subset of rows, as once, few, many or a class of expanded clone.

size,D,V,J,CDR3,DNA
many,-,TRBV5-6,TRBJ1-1,CASTQNRASRKVTEAFF,TGTGCCAGCACTCAGAACAGGGCCTCTCGAAAGGTCACTGAAGCTTTCTTT
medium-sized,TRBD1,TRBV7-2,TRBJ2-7,CASSRDRARGEQYF,TGTGCCAGCAGCCGAGACAGGGCACGGGGAGAGCAGTACTTC
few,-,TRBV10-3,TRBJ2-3,CAISRRLRSAGTDTQYF,TGTGCCATCAGTCGCAGACTGCGAAGCGCCGGCACAGATACGCAGTATTTT
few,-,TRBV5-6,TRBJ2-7,CASSLFSGSGYEQYF,TGTGCCAGCAGCTTGTTCTCAGGGTCAGGCTACGAGCAGTACTTC
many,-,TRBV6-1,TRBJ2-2,CASSPRGTPNTGELFF,TGTGCCAGCAGTCCCCGAGGAACACCGAACACCGGGGAGCTGTTTTTT
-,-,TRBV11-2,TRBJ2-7,CASNGGYEQYF,TGTGCCAGCAACGGAGGCTACGAGCAGTACTTC
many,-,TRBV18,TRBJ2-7,CASSPQTGNHEQYF,TGTGCCAGCTCACCCCAAACAGGGAACCACGAGCAGTACTTC
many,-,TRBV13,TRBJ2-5,CASSLDTFRVPETQYF,TGTGCCAGCAGCTTAGATACTTTTCGGGTTCCTGAGACCCAGTACTTC
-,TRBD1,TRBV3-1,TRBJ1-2,CASSQGQRLGYTF,TGTGCCAGCAGCCAGGGACAGAGGCTCGGCTACACCTTC
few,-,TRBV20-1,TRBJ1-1,CSARKTGMNTEAFF,TGCAGTGCTAGAAAGACAGGTATGAACACTGAAGCTTTCTTT
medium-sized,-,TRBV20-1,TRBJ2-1,CSAIPEGYNEQFF,TGCAGTGCTATACCCGAGGGGTACAATGAGCAGTTCTTC
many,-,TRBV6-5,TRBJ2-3,CASSSVQADTQYF,TGTGCCAGCAGTAGCGTGCAAGCAGATACGCAGTATTTT
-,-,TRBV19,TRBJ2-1,CASSIQLEINEQFF,TGTGCCAGTAGTATCCAACTAGAAATCAATGAGCAGTTCTTC
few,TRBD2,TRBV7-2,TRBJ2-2,CASSLGVAGGNTGELFF,TGTGCCAGCAGCTTAGGGGTAGCGGGGGGAAACACCGGGGAGCTGTTTTTT
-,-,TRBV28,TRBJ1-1,CASSDPDIPNTEAFF,TGTGCCAGCAGTGACCCGGACATCCCGAACACTGAAGCTTTCTTT
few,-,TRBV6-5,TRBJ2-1,CASTTGANAYNEQFF,TGTGCCAGCACCACCGGGGCAAACGCCTACAATGAGCAGTTCTTC